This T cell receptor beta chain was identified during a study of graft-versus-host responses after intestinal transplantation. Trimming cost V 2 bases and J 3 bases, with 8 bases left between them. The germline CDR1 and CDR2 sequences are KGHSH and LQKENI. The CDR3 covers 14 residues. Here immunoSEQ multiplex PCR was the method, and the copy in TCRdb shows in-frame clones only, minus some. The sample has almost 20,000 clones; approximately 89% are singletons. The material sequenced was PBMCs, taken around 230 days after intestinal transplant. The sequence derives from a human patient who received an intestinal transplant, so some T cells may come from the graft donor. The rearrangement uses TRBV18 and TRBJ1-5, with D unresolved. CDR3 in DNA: TGTGCCAGCTCACCAGGGGAGGACAATCAGCCCCAGCATTTT. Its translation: CASSPGEDNQPQHF.